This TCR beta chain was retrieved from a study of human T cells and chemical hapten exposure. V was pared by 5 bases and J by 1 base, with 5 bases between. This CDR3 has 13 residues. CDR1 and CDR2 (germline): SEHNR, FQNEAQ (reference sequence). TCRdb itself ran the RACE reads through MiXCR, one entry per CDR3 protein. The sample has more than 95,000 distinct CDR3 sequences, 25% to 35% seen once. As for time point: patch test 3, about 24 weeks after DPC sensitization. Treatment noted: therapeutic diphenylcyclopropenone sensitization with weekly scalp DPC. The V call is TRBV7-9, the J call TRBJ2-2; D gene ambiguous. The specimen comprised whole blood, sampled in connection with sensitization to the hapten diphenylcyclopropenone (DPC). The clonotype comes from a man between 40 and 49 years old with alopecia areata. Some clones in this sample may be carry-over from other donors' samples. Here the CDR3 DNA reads TGTGCCAGCAGCCCGCAGAACACCGGGGAGCTGTTTTTT. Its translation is CASSPQNTGELFF.